A single sample is the source of the 15 T cell receptor beta chains below, sequenced in a study of T-cell memory formation after mild COVID-19. Each CDR3 protein gets one entry after TCRdb re-called the 5' RACE reads with MiXCR. The sample records roughly 350,000 distinct CDR3 sequences, 20% to 25% being singletons. Sequenced: PBMCs or a T cell subset sorted from them (not recorded which). Receptors originate from an adult woman who had mild COVID-19 (a few samples of this study predate the infection). Cell type and time point are not known.

J is TRBJ2-7 and V is TRBV29-1; 12 bases line up with TRBD2. Losses at the gene ends were 4 bases for V and 6 bases for J; bases not matched to a gene: 7. Germline V gives CDR1 SQVTM, CDR2 ANQGSEA. The CDR3 is 14 amino acids. CDR3 DNA: TGCAGCGTTGTAGAGACTAGCGGGAGACGCGAGCAGTACTTC. It is translated as CSVVETSGRREQYF.

CDR3 loop: CASRLLAGADTQYF. CDR3 DNA sequence: TGTGCCAGCAGACTACTAGCGGGAGCAGATACGCAGTATTTT. The chain recombines TRBV7-3 with TRBJ2-3; TRBD2 matches 11 bases. This CDR3 comprises 14 residues. CDR1 is SGHTA and CDR2 is FQGTGA in the germline V gene. Trimming removed 6 bases from V and 4 bases from J; junction bases left unmatched: 3. The whole variable domain, filled in from reference TRBV7-3 and TRBJ2-3, reads GAGVSQTPSNKVTEKGKYVELRCDPISGHTALYWYRQSLGQGPEFLIYFQGTGAADDSGLPNDRFFAVRPEGSVSTLKIQRTERGDSAVYLCASRLLAGADTQYFGPGTRLTVL.

The chain has TRBV7-9 and TRBJ1-1, with no clear D. The V end lost 3 bases, the J end lost 3 bases, and 8 bases lay between the germline ends. CDR3 size: 13 residues. Germline values: CDR1 SEHNR, CDR2 FQNEAQ (reference sequence). DNA of the CDR3: TGTGCCAGCAGCTTGCAGGACCACACTGAAGCTTTCTTT. Amino acids: CASSLQDHTEAFF.

This chain connects TRBV20-1 to TRBJ2-1; 8 bases agree with TRBD1. The CDR3 contains 17 residues. Germline CDR1 reads DFQATT; CDR2 reads SNEGSKA (reference sequence). V was pared by 1 base and J by 3 bases, with 11 bases of the junction left unmatched. The CDR3 nucleotides read TGCAGTGCTAGAGTAGTGCGGGCAGGGGGCATCTACAATGAGCAGTTCTTC. It translates to CSARVVRAGGIYNEQFF.

The chain has TRBV7-9 and TRBJ2-1; 14 bases agree with TRBD2. The V gene's germline CDR1 is SEHNR and CDR2 FQNEAQ (reference sequence). V was pared by 6 bases and J by 9 bases, with 16 bases of the junction left unmatched. CDR3 length equals 18 residues. DNA of the CDR3: TGTGCCAGCAGTCCTCATACTCCGGGACTAGCGGGGGCATTTGAGCAGTTCTTC. It codes for CASSPHTPGLAGAFEQFF.

This clonotype was counted between two and nine times. The chain couples TRBV7-2 to TRBJ1-4; a weak D match, TRBD1 (6 bases). Germline V lookup: CDR1 SGHTA, CDR2 FQGNSA. The V gene lost 5 bases and the J gene lost 5 bases, with 21 bases spanning the gap. The CDR3 extends over 17 amino acids. The CDR3 DNA follows: TGTGCCAGCAGCCCGTCTGTCTGGGGGGCTATAAATGAAAAACTGTTTTTT. Its protein product is CASSPSVWGAINEKLFF.

This clonotype came up a few times. The chain joins TRBV7-2 to TRBJ2-5, with D perhaps assigned TRBD1 or TRBD2 (6 bases each). V was trimmed by 1 base and J by 5 bases, leaving 14 bases between them. CDR1 is SGHTA and CDR2 is FQGNSA in the germline V gene. The CDR3 has 15 amino acids. CDR3: CASSLGGAPGETQYF. CDR3 sequence (DNA): TGTGCCAGCAGCTTAGGGGGGGCACCAGGGGAGACCCAGTACTTC. The complete variable domain, with remaining parts taken from reference TRBV7-2 and TRBJ2-5, reads GAGVSQSPSNKVTEKGKDVELRCDPISGHTALYWYRQSLGQGLEFLIYFQGNSAPDKSGLPSDRFSAERTGGSVSTLTIQRTQQEDSAVYLCASSLGGAPGETQYFGPGTRLLVL.

This clonotype was seen a few times. The chain links TRBV4-2 to TRBJ2-1; unclear D gene. V was cut by 1 base and J by 6 bases, with 10 bases left in between. Germline V lookup: CDR1 LGHNA, CDR2 YNFKEQ. CDR3 length: 14 residues. The CDR3 coding sequence is TGTGCCAGCAGCCAAGTTCCGTCGGGCAATGAGCAGTTCTTC. This encodes CASSQVPSGNEQFF.

The rearrangement joins TRBV5-1 to TRBJ1-4; 7 bases align to TRBD1. Losses at the gene ends were 7 bases for V and 5 bases for J; bases not matched to a gene: 8. CDR3 length equals 14 residues. Looked up from germline, CDR1 is SGHRS and CDR2 is YFSETQ. CDR3 DNA sequence: TGCGCCAGCTCCTCCGGGACAGTGAATGAAAAACTGTTTTTT. Translation: CASSSGTVNEKLFF.

This clonotype was found a few times. The chain is built from TRBV3-1 and TRBJ2-2; tentative D call: TRBD1 (5 bases). From germline, CDR1 is LGHDT and CDR2 YNNKEL (reference sequence). This CDR3 spans 15 amino acids. The V end lost 1 base, the J end lost 3 bases, and 9 bases lay between the germline ends. The DNA for the CDR3 is TGTGCCAGCAGCCAAGTGTCAGGGTACACCGGGGAGCTGTTTTTT. Protein product: CASSQVSGYTGELFF.

The chain couples TRBV15 to TRBJ2-5; perhaps TRBD2 as D (5 bases). This CDR3 is built from 15 residues. V was trimmed by 1 base and J by 5 bases, leaving 14 bases between them. Germline assignment: CDR1 LNHNV and CDR2 YYDKDF (reference sequence). The CDR3 DNA sequence: TGTGCCACCAGCAGAGGCCCCAATAGCGCGGAGACCCAGTACTTC. Translated: CATSRGPNSAETQYF.

Comments on this clonotype: A much larger clone lies a single base off, so this may be a read error. CDR3 bases: TGTGCCAGCAGTTACGGGGGGACTGAAGCTTTCTTT. Its translation: CASSYGGTEAFF. The chain combines TRBV6-5 with TRBJ1-1, with D perhaps matching TRBD1 (5 bases). CDR3 length: 12 residues. The V end lost 2 bases, the J end lost 5 bases, and 6 bases lay between the germline ends. From germline, CDR1 is MNHEY and CDR2 SVGAGI.

The rearrangement joins TRBV6-1 to TRBJ2-1; the D is unclear. Trimming took 3 bases from V and 4 from J, leaving 7 bases between them. From germline, CDR1 is MNHNS and CDR2 SASEGT. The CDR3 has 13 residues. The CDR3 sequence: CASSDYLYNEQFF. CDR3 sequence (DNA): TGTGCCAGCAGTGACTACCTGTACAATGAGCAGTTCTTC.

This rearrangement joins TRBV4-3 to TRBJ1-2; TRBD1 aligns across 7 bases. After removal of 0 bases from V and 8 bases from J, the junction contained 15 bases not matched to a gene. The CDR3 loop spans 17 amino acids. The germline CDR1 and CDR2 sequences are LGHNA and YSLEER. CDR3: CASSQEPNRGTGNGYTF. CDR3 in DNA: TGCGCCAGCAGCCAAGAACCAAACAGGGGAACAGGAAACGGCTACACCTTC.

This clonotype was counted only a few times. This chain joins TRBV13 and TRBJ1-1, with D possibly being TRBD1 (5 bases). Germline values: CDR1 PRHDT, CDR2 FYEKMQ (reference sequence). Trimming removed 5 bases at V and 5 bases at J, with 21 bases between. This CDR3 comprises 16 residues. CDR3 protein: CASSPRGRRGLTEAFF. CDR3 DNA: TGTGCCAGCAGCCCAAGGGGACGGCGGGGGTTAACTGAAGCTTTCTTT.